The clone carrying this T cell receptor (beta chain) was observed a handful of times. Graves' hyperthyroidism qualified as stable when ophthalmopathy did not progress within 18 months. PBMCs were derived from under 13 ml fresh peripheral blood. TCR beta CDR3 regions were amplified from RNA transcripts. The study used the HTBI primer set for a first-round RT-PCR of the TCR CDR3. Each CDR3 protein gets one entry after TCRdb re-called the multiplex PCR reads with MiXCR. The sample contains 450,000 to 600,000 distinct CDR3 sequences, 12% to 15% of which appear only once. This CDR3 spans 15 amino acids. Germline V CDR1 and CDR2: SGDLS, YYNGEE. The V and J ends lost 0 bases and 4 bases respectively, with 14 bases between them. This record comes from a study of T cells in Graves' hyperthyroidism and ophthalmopathy.

Sequences were obtained from blood. The chain links TRBV9 to TRBJ2-7; D may be TRBD2 (5 bases). This sequence was found in a woman in her thirties or forties with Graves' hyperthyroidism. The CDR3 sequence is CASSVEPSLAYEQYF. For the CDR3, the DNA is TGTGCCAGCAGCGTAGAACCGAGCCTAGCTTACGAGCAGTACTTC.